This T cell receptor beta chain is from a study of blood T cell repertoires in COVID-19. V lost 4 bases and J 3 bases, leaving 11 bases between the germline ends. CDR1 MNHEY and CDR2 SVGAGI come from the germline V gene. The CDR3 consists of 14 residues. Profiled with immunoSEQ multiplex PCR; TCRdb holds only in-frame clones, not every one. The table includes approximately 220,000 clones, less than 90% detected once. In the 2 weeks before study entry, exposed participants met a COVID-19 case, which was PCR-confirmed or clinician-diagnosed. This clone occurred a few times. Material for sequencing was PBMCs or T cells enriched from blood (not recorded which). This sequence joins TRBV6-5 and TRBJ2-3, with D possibly being TRBD2 (6 bases). The sequence came from a woman in her 30s who had been exposed to COVID-19. CDR3 in amino acids: CASSSQGLTDTQYF. The DNA for the CDR3 is TGTGCCAGCAGTTCCCAGGGACTTACAGATACGCAGTATTTT.